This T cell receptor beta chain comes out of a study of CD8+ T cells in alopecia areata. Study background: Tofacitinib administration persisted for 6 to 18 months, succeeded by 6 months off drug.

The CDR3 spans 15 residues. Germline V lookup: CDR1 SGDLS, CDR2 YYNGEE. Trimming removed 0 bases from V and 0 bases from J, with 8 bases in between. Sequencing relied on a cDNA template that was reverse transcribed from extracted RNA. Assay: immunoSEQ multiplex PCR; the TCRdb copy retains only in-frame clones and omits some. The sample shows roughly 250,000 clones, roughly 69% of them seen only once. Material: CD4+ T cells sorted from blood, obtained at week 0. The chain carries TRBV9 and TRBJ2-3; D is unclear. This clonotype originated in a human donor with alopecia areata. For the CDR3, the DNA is TGTGCCAGCAGCGTAGATCAAGAAAGCACAGATACGCAGTATTTT. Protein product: CASSVDQESTDTQYF.